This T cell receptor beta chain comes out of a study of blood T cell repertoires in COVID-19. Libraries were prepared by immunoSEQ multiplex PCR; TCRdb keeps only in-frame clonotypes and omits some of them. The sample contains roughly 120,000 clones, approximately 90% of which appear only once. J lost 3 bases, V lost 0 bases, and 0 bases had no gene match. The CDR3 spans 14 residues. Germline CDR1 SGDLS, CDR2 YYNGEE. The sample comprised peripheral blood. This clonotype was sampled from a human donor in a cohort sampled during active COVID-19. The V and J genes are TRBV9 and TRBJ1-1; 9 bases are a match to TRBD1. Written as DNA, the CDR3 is TGTGCCAGCAGCGTAGGGGACAGGGACACTGAAGCTTTCTTT. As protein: CASSVGDRDTEAFF.